The 4 T cell receptor beta chains below were found in one sample sequenced in a study of T cells in Graves' hyperthyroidism and ophthalmopathy. Researchers took RNA transcripts and amplified the TCR beta CDR3 regions from them. First-round RT-PCR targeting the TCR CDR3 was performed with the HTBI primer set. TCRdb independently ran MiXCR on the multiplex PCR reads; one entry per CDR3 protein. The table records 600,000 to 750,000 distinct CDR3 sequences, around 16% of them present only once. Sequencing input: blood. Every receptor here comes from a man aged 50 to 59 with Graves' hyperthyroidism.

This clonotype was recorded at least ten times. The V and J genes are TRBV28 and TRBJ2-6; TRBD1 matches at 9 bases. This CDR3 comprises 18 residues. Trimming removed 5 bases from V and 1 base from J; junction bases left unmatched: 9. Germline V CDR1 and CDR2: MDHEN, SYDVKM. Here the CDR3 DNA reads TGTGCCAGCAGTCTCAAGGGACAGGGAAGATCTGGGGCCAACGTCCTGACTTTC. This translates into CASSLKGQGRSGANVLTF.

There are a few counts of this clonotype. The chain links TRBV28 to TRBJ1-2; 7 positions agree with TRBD1. The trim removed 1 base at V and 8 bases at J, leaving 13 bases unmatched. Germline V gene sequence: CDR1 MDHEN, CDR2 SYDVKM. The CDR3 is 16 amino acids. The CDR3 DNA is TGTGCCAGCAGTTTATACGGGGCAGGGGGAGTGGGGGGCTACACCTTC. Translated: CASSLYGAGGVGGYTF.

This clonotype was picked up many times. The CDR3 nucleotides are TGTGCCAGCAGCGAAACTAGCGGTCGGGCCAAAAACATTCAGTACTTC. This gives the protein CASSETSGRAKNIQYF. V gene TRBV7-9 combines with J gene TRBJ2-4, with 8 bases matching TRBD2. Germline-derived CDR1 and CDR2 are SEHNR and FQNEAQ (reference sequence). V lost 5 bases to trimming and J lost 1 base; unmatched junction nucleotides: 7. The CDR3 loop spans 16 amino acids.

About this clonotype itself: A read error is possible here, since a much larger clone lies one base away. This chain links TRBV20-1 with TRBJ2-1; 7 bases fit TRBD2. J was trimmed by 13 bases and V by 0 bases; bases with no gene match: 15. Germline assignment: CDR1 DFQATT and CDR2 SNEGSKA (reference sequence). This CDR3 is built from 15 residues. CDR3 in DNA: TGCAGTGCTAGAGACCCCGGTGGGGGGGACGGCGACCAGTTCTTC. Translation: CSARDPGGGDGDQFF.